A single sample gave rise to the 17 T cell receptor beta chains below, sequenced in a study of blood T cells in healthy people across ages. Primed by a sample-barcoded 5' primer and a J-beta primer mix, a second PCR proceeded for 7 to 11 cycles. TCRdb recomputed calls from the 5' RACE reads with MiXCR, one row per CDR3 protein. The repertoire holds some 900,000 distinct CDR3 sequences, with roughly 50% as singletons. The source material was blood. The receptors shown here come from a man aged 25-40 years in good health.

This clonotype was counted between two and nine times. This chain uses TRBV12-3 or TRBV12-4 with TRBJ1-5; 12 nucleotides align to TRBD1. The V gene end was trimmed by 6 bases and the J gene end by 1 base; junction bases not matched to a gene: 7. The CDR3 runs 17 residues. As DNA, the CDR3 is TGTGCCAGCAGAACCGGGACAGGGGGCGAAAGCAATCAGCCCCAGCATTTT. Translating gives CASRTGTGGESNQPQHF.

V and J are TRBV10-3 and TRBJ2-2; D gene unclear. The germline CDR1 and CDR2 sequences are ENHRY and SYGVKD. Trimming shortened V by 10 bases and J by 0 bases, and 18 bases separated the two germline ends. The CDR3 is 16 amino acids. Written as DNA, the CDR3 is TGTGCCACCTCCGGGCGGCAGGAGACGAACACCGGGGAGCTGTTTTTT. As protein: CATSGRQETNTGELFF.

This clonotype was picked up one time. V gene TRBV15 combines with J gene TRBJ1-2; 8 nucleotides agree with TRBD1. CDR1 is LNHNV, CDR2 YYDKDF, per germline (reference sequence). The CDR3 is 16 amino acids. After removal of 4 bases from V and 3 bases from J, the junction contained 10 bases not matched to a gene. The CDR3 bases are TGTGCCACCAGCAAACTACGGGGACAGGCCGACTATGGCTACACCTTC. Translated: CATSKLRGQADYGYTF.

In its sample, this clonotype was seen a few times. CDR3 protein: CASSYRDRGLYEQYF. CDR3 coding DNA: TGTGCCAGCAGTTACCGGGACAGGGGACTCTACGAGCAGTACTTC. The genes are TRBV6-5 and TRBJ2-7, with 10 bases matching TRBD1. Germline values: CDR1 MNHEY, CDR2 SVGAGI. The CDR3 length is 15 residues. V lost 2 bases, J lost 3 bases, and 4 bases stayed unmatched.

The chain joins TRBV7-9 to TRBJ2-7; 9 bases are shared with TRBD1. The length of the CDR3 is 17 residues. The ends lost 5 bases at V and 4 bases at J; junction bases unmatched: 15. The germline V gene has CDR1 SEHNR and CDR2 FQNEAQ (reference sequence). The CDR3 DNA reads TGTGCCAGCAGCCCACCACGGGACAGGGAGGGAGATTACGAGCAGTACTTC. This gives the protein CASSPPRDREGDYEQYF.

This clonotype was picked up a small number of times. CDR3 nucleotide sequence: TGTGCCAGCAGCCTGGGATTAGATTCAGATACGCAGTATTTT. This encodes CASSLGLDSDTQYF. This sequence joins TRBV7-8 and TRBJ2-3; D gene ambiguous. Trimming stripped 5 bases from V and 4 bases from J, with 13 bases between. CDR1 and CDR2 from the germline V gene are SGHVS and FQNEAQ. The CDR3 extends over 14 amino acids.

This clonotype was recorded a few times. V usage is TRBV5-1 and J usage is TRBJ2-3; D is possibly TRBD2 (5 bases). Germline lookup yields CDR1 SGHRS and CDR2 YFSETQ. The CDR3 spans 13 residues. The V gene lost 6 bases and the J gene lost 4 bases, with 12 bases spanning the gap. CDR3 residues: CASKVEGPDTQYF. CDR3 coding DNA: TGCGCCAGCAAGGTAGAGGGCCCAGATACGCAGTATTTT.

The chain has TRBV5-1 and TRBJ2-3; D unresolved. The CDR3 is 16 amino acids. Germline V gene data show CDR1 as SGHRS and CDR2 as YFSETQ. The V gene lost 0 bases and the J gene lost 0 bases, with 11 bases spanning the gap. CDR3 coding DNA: TGCGCCAGCAGCTTGGAGCCCACCCATAGCACAGATACGCAGTATTTT. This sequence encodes CASSLEPTHSTDTQYF.

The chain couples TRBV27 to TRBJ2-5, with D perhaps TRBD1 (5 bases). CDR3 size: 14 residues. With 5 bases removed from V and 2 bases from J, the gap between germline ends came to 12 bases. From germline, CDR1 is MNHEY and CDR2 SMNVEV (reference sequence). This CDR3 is CASSVGDTQETQYF. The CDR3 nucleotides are TGTGCCAGCAGTGTAGGGGATACACAAGAGACCCAGTACTTC.

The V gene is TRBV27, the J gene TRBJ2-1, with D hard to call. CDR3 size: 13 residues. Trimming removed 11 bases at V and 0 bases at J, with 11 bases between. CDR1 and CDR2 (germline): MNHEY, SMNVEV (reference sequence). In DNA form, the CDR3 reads TGTGCCGGCTCACGGCCCTCCTACAATGAGCAGTTCTTC. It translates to CAGSRPSYNEQFF.

The DNA of the CDR3 is TGTGCCAGCAGTGTCGACGGCGGGCCCTATGGCTACACCTTC. Translated: CASSVDGGPYGYTF. The chain employs TRBV12-3 or TRBV12-4 and TRBJ1-2; no definite D call. The ends were cut back, 5 bases at V and 4 bases at J, with 14 bases in the middle. This CDR3 has 14 residues.

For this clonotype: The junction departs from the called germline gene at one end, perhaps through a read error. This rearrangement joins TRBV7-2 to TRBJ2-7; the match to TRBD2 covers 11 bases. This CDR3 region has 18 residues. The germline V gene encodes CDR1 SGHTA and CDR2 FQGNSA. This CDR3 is CASSPIFSVAGGSCEQYF. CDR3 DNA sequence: TGTGCCAGCAGCCCTATATTCTCGGTAGCGGGGGGGTCCTGCGAGCAGTACTTC.

CDR3: CASSQGPVGEKLFF. The CDR3 DNA reads TGCGCCAGCAGCCAAGGCCCTGTCGGTGAAAAACTGTTTTTT. The rearrangement links TRBV4-1 to TRBJ1-4; D not certain. The length of the CDR3 is 14 residues. Trimming pared 1 base from V and 7 bases from J, leaving 10 bases between. From germline, CDR1 is MGHRA and CDR2 YSYEKL.

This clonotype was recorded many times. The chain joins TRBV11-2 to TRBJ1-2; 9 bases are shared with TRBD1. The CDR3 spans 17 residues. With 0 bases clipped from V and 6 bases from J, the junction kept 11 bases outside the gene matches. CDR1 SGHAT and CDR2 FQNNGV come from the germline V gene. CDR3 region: CASSLDLIGGTGNGYTF. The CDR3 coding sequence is TGTGCCAGCAGCTTAGATCTAATAGGGGGGACAGGGAATGGCTACACCTTC.

The CDR3 here is CASSSRTGGYGANVLTF. CDR3 DNA: TGTGCCAGCAGTTCAAGGACAGGGGGCTACGGGGCCAACGTCCTGACTTTC. The rearrangement joins TRBV12-3 or TRBV12-4 to TRBJ2-6; 11 bases match TRBD1. The CDR3 consists of 17 residues. J lost 4 bases, V lost 4 bases, and 6 bases had no gene match.

CDR3 protein: CSVSGLLENTEAFF. The CDR3 nucleotides read TGCAGCGTTTCAGGCCTTCTGGAGAACACTGAAGCTTTCTTT. This chain links TRBV29-1 with TRBJ1-1; the D is unclear. The germline V gene has CDR1 SQVTM and CDR2 ANQGSEA. CDR3 length: 14 amino acids. Trimming took 5 bases from V and 1 from J, leaving 14 bases between them.

CDR3 in DNA: TGTGCCAGCAGCCGATGGTCGGATAGCAATCAGCCCCAGCATTTT. Encoded protein: CASSRWSDSNQPQHF. This chain connects TRBV7-9 to TRBJ1-5; D is uncertain. Germline V gene lookup returns CDR1 SEHNR and CDR2 FQNEAQ (reference sequence). The CDR3 is 15 amino acids. V lost 5 bases, J lost 0 bases, and 11 bases lay in between.